This T cell receptor beta chain was identified in a study of response to subunit inactivated influenza vaccine. Whole-study results and caveats: Authors proposed each seasonal influenza vaccination draws in few new T cells.

One entry per CDR3 protein results from TCRdb running MiXCR on the RT-PCR reads. In the table there are about 300,000 distinct CDR3 sequences, 21% of which are singletons. The CDR3 is made up of 13 amino acids. Ten or more counts support this clonotype. Its specificity is unknown. This specimen was PBMCs from blood, taken about 20 months after vaccination. The source is a man between 50 and 69 years old who received an inactivated influenza vaccine. The chain has TRBV21-1 and TRBJ1-5. TRBV21-1 corresponds to a pseudogene. DNA for the CDR3: TGTGCCACAGGGGCCTCGAGCAATCAGCCCCAGCATTTT. It is translated as CATGASSNQPQHF.